The 30 T cell receptor beta chains below all came from one sample that was sequenced in a study of cytomegalovirus exposure and HLA in healthy donors. The PCR employed 60 Vbeta primers together with 13 Jbeta primers. Data came from immunoSEQ multiplex PCR; TCRdb stores just in-frame clones and leaves some out. The sample shows hundreds of thousands of clones, 65% to 75% of them seen only once. Specimen: PBMCs. Every receptor here comes from a woman in her 30s in good health and CMV-seronegative.

V usage is TRBV2 and J usage is TRBJ1-6, with D hard to call. Between the trimmed V and J ends, which lost 8 bases and 0 bases, there was a span of 14 bases. This CDR3 has 16 amino acids. Germline CDR1 and CDR2: SNHLY and FYNNEI. CDR3 loop: CASGDEGRSYNSPLHF. The CDR3 DNA reads as TGTGCCAGCGGAGACGAGGGCCGCTCCTATAATTCACCCCTCCACTTT.

The rearrangement uses TRBV30 and TRBJ2-6; tentative D call: TRBD1 (6 bases). From germline, CDR1 is GTSNPN and CDR2 SVGIG (reference sequence). The V gene lost 1 base and the J gene lost 0 bases, with 16 bases spanning the gap. The CDR3 contains 18 residues. The DNA of the CDR3 is TGTGCCTGGAGTGATCCCCTGACAGGCTACTCTGGGGCCAACGTCCTGACTTTC. The encoded protein is CAWSDPLTGYSGANVLTF. Combining the CDR3 with reference TRBV30 and TRBJ2-6 gives the whole variable domain SQTIHQWPATLVQPVGSPLSLECTVEGTSNPNLYWYRQAAGRGLQLLFYSVGIGQISSEVPQNLSASRPQDRQFILSSKKLLLSDSGFYLCAWSDPLTGYSGANVLTFGAGSRLTVL.

V and J are TRBV6-5 and TRBJ2-2, with D possibly being TRBD2 (7 bases). Germline values: CDR1 MNHEY, CDR2 SVGAGI. The CDR3 is 15 residues long. The V end lost 5 bases, the J end lost 6 bases, and 16 bases lay between the germline ends. The CDR3 reads CASSRNREGSGELFF. CDR3 DNA: TGTGCCAGCAGTCGCAACAGGGAGGGATCCGGGGAGCTGTTTTTT.

The chain uses TRBV6-5 and TRBJ2-7, with unresolved D. CDR1 is MNHEY and CDR2 is SVGAGI in the germline V gene. V lost 8 bases and J 12 bases, leaving 23 bases between the germline ends. This CDR3 is built from 13 residues. The CDR3 region has the DNA TGTGCCAGCTGCCCTAATAACGAACTGAACGGGTACTTC. Encoded protein: CASCPNNELNGYF.

The chain joins TRBV11-2 to TRBJ1-1; the D gene is possibly TRBD1 (5 bases). V was shortened by 4 bases and J by 0 bases, with 15 bases between the two germline ends. Germline values: CDR1 SGHAT, CDR2 FQNNGV. This CDR3 has 16 amino acids. CDR3 nucleotides: TGTGCCAGCAGCTCCCGGACAAAATCCATGAACACTGAAGCTTTCTTT. Its protein is CASSSRTKSMNTEAFF.

The gene calls are TRBV19 and TRBJ1-5; 9 bases match TRBD1. The CDR3 has 15 amino acids. Unmatched junction bases numbered 8, after V lost 7 bases and J lost 4 bases. Germline assignment: CDR1 LNHDA and CDR2 SQIVND (reference sequence). CDR3 sequence: CASISGTGLNQPQHF. CDR3 nucleotide sequence: TGTGCCAGTATCTCTGGGACAGGGTTGAATCAGCCCCAGCATTTT.

This chain links TRBV7-6 with TRBJ2-7, with 7 bases matching TRBD1. The CDR3 sequence is 14 residues long. Losses at the gene ends were 5 bases for V and 2 bases for J; bases not matched to a gene: 6. Germline CDR1 SGHVS, CDR2 FNYEAQ. CDR3 DNA sequence: TGTGCCAGCAGCGCTCCGGACAGGCCCTACGAGCAGTACTTC. Translated, it gives CASSAPDRPYEQYF.

The CDR3 DNA reads TGCGCCAGCAGCACTCGGACAGGGCAAAATGGCTACACCTTC. Residues: CASSTRTGQNGYTF. The genes are TRBV4-1 and TRBJ1-2; TRBD1 matches 8 bases. Trimming at V came to 5 bases and at J to 6 bases, leaving 8 bases not matched to a gene. CDR3 size: 14 residues. The germline V gene encodes CDR1 MGHRA and CDR2 YSYEKL.

This clone was seen more than once but under ten times. The chain has TRBV19 and TRBJ2-7; D may be TRBD2 (6 bases). The CDR3 has 13 residues. CDR1 is LNHDA, CDR2 SQIVND, per germline (reference sequence). Trimming removed 9 bases from V and 6 bases from J, with 18 bases in between. The CDR3 protein is CASGAGLNSEQYF. The CDR3 DNA reads as TGTGCCAGCGGGGCAGGACTAAACTCCGAGCAGTACTTC.

This clone was seen only once. The V and J genes are TRBV6-6 and TRBJ1-1; the match to TRBD1 covers 8 bases. CDR1 and CDR2 from the germline V gene are MNHNY and SVGAGI (reference sequence). Trimming took 5 bases from V and 3 from J; bases not matched to a gene: 8. CDR3 length equals 15 residues. The CDR3 DNA is TGTGCCAGCAGTCCCCCAGGGGGCGACCACACTGAAGCTTTCTTT. Its translation is CASSPPGGDHTEAFF.

This chain connects TRBV30 to TRBJ2-5; maybe TRBD1 (6 bases). This CDR3 comprises 13 residues. Trimming pared 2 bases from V and 1 base from J, leaving 8 bases between. Germline CDR1 is GTSNPN and CDR2 is SVGIG (reference sequence). Here the CDR3 DNA reads TGTGCCTGGAGTCGACAGGTCCAAGAGACCCAGTACTTC. Translation: CAWSRQVQETQYF.

The chain uses TRBV5-8 and TRBJ1-1, with D perhaps matching TRBD1 (5 bases). Trimming removed 4 bases at V and 1 base at J, with 8 bases between. CDR3 length: 13 residues. From germline, CDR1 is SGHTS and CDR2 YDEGEE. The CDR3 DNA is TGTGCCAGCAGCCTACAGGAGAACACTGAAGCTTTCTTT. It translates to CASSLQENTEAFF.

This clone has just a few counts. V usage is TRBV29-1 and J usage is TRBJ1-1; D is possibly TRBD1 (5 bases). CDR1 and CDR2 from the germline V gene are SQVTM and ANQGSEA. V shed 5 bases and J shed 1 base, with 5 bases lying between them. This CDR3 has 11 residues. This CDR3 reads CSVTGNTEAFF. CDR3 nucleotides: TGCAGCGTTACAGGGAACACTGAAGCTTTCTTT.

CDR3 nucleotides: TGTGCCAGCAGCGTAGAAGGGACTAGAGGCAATGAGCAGTTCTTC. Amino acids: CASSVEGTRGNEQFF. The chain couples TRBV9 to TRBJ2-1; TRBD2 aligns across 8 bases. The ends lost 0 bases at V and 6 bases at J; junction bases unmatched: 5. The CDR3 loop spans 15 amino acids. The germline CDR1 and CDR2 sequences are SGDLS and YYNGEE.

This chain uses TRBV19 with TRBJ1-2; 8 bases are a match to TRBD1. The CDR3 extends over 16 amino acids. Trimming took 3 bases from V and 6 from J; bases not matched to a gene: 12. Germline assignment: CDR1 LNHDA and CDR2 SQIVND (reference sequence). In nucleotides, the CDR3 is TGTGCCAGTAGTATGTTTTATCAGGGGGCGTCGGATGGCTACACCTTC. It yields the protein CASSMFYQGASDGYTF.

The chain recombines TRBV6-1 with TRBJ1-2, with 8 bases lining up with TRBD1. CDR3 length equals 13 residues. The junction had 6 bases not matched to a gene; V was cut back by 8 bases and J by 4 bases. Germline lookup yields CDR1 MNHNS and CDR2 SASEGT. CDR3 protein: CASGQGGSYGYTF. The CDR3, as DNA: TGTGCCAGCGGACAGGGCGGATCCTATGGCTACACCTTC.

The V call is TRBV7-9, the J call TRBJ2-1; D may be TRBD2 (5 bases). The CDR3 sequence is 15 residues long. V gave up 1 base and J gave up 4 bases, with 11 bases separating them. CDR1 SEHNR and CDR2 FQNEAQ come from the germline V gene (reference sequence). CDR3 loop: CASSLVGSAYNEQFF. In DNA form, the CDR3 reads TGTGCCAGCAGCTTAGTCGGTAGCGCTTACAATGAGCAGTTCTTC. Combining the CDR3 with reference TRBV7-9 and TRBJ2-1 gives the whole variable domain DTGVSQNPRHKITKRGQNVTFRCDPISEHNRLYWYRQTLGQGPEFLTYFQNEAQLEKSRLLSDRFSAERPKGSFSTLEIQRTEQGDSAMYLCASSLVGSAYNEQFFGPGTRLTVL.

This chain connects TRBV29-1 to TRBJ2-7; D is possibly TRBD1 (6 bases). The CDR3 extends over 13 amino acids. Germline assignment: CDR1 SQVTM and CDR2 ANQGSEA. V was trimmed by 6 bases and J by 1 base, leaving 13 bases between them. The DNA of the CDR3 is TGCAGCGTCACCATCGGACAGTCCTACGAGCAGTACTTC. Translation gives CSVTIGQSYEQYF.

This rearrangement joins TRBV30 to TRBJ1-2; 8 nucleotides align to TRBD1. CDR3 length: 12 amino acids. J lost 8 bases, V lost 5 bases, and 7 bases had no gene match. Germline V gives CDR1 GTSNPN, CDR2 SVGIG (reference sequence). The CDR3 DNA is TGTGCCTGGGCACCAGGGGGCGCCGGCTACACCTTC. This sequence encodes CAWAPGGAGYTF.

The chain joins TRBV7-8 to TRBJ2-1; 12 bases are shared with TRBD1. Germline CDR1 reads SGHVS; CDR2 reads FQNEAQ. There are 15 residues in the CDR3. V gave up 6 bases and J gave up 9 bases; unmatched junction bases: 9. For the CDR3, the DNA is TGTGCCAGCAGGCTATCCGGGACAGGGGGCGTTGAGCAGTTCTTC. Protein sequence: CASRLSGTGGVEQFF.

The rearrangement links TRBV9 to TRBJ2-3; 10 bases match TRBD2. CDR3 length equals 17 residues. CDR1 SGDLS and CDR2 YYNGEE come from the germline V gene. Trimming at V came to 0 bases and at J to 0 bases, leaving 4 bases not matched to a gene. CDR3 loop: CASSVDSGGSSTDTQYF. The DNA of the CDR3 is TGTGCCAGCAGCGTAGATAGCGGGGGGTCTAGCACAGATACGCAGTATTTT.

This clone was seen just once. J is TRBJ2-5 and V is TRBV5-1, with D tentatively TRBD1 (6 bases). With 7 bases removed from V and 1 base from J, the gap between germline ends came to 17 bases. Germline V lookup: CDR1 SGHRS, CDR2 YFSETQ. This CDR3 contains 15 residues. The CDR3 is CASGDGTHSQETQYF. CDR3 in DNA: TGCGCCAGCGGGGACGGGACACATAGCCAAGAGACCCAGTACTTC.

This clone has only a few counts. The chain recombines TRBV7-3 with TRBJ1-6; no definite D call. CDR3 size: 16 residues. Germline V lookup: CDR1 SGHTA, CDR2 FQGTGA. Trimming shortened V by 1 base and J by 3 bases, and 10 bases separated the two germline ends. CDR3 DNA sequence: TGTGCCAGCAGCTTAAACCCAGGAAGCTATAATTCACCCCTCCACTTT. The encoded protein is CASSLNPGSYNSPLHF.

The genes are TRBV9 and TRBJ2-6; D is ambiguous. Between the trimmed V and J ends, which lost 4 bases and 0 bases, there was a span of 11 bases. Per germline, CDR1 SGDLS and CDR2 YYNGEE. The CDR3 runs to 16 residues. The CDR3 coding sequence is TGTGCCAGCAGCCCGCTGGCTCACTCTGGGGCCAACGTCCTGACTTTC. It encodes CASSPLAHSGANVLTF.

The chain joins TRBV6-1 to TRBJ1-4; 7 bases map to TRBD1. Germline CDR1 and CDR2: MNHNS and SASEGT. There are 15 residues in the CDR3. The ends lost 6 bases at V and 7 bases at J; junction bases unmatched: 11. The CDR3 protein is CASSTGALGGEKLFF. CDR3 nucleotide sequence: TGTGCCAGCAGCACAGGGGCTTTGGGAGGTGAAAAACTGTTTTTT.

The sample holds a few counts of this clone. This chain uses TRBV11-2 with TRBJ2-2; no clear D. Germline V gene lookup returns CDR1 SGHAT and CDR2 FQNNGV. This CDR3 has 12 amino acids. The V end lost 1 base, the J end lost 7 bases, and 4 bases lay between the germline ends. Written as DNA, the CDR3 is TGTGCCAGCAGCTTAGTTATCGGGGAGCTGTTTTTT. This gives the protein CASSLVIGELFF.

This clone has only one observation. This chain uses TRBV5-6 with TRBJ2-2; 8 nucleotides align to TRBD1. Germline values: CDR1 SGHDT, CDR2 YYEEEE. The trim removed 4 bases at V and 2 bases at J, leaving 16 bases unmatched. The CDR3 is 19 residues long. The CDR3 DNA sequence: TGTGCCAGCAGCCCTCCCTGGGGCAGGGGGCATAGAAACACCGGGGAGCTGTTTTTT. Translation: CASSPPWGRGHRNTGELFF. The variable domain in full, with the rest retrieved from reference TRBV5-6 and TRBJ2-2, is DAGVTQSPTHLIKTRGQQVTLRCSPKSGHDTVSWYQQALGQGPQFIFQYYEEEERQRGNFPDRFSGHQFPNYSSELNVNALLLGDSALYLCASSPPWGRGHRNTGELFFGEGSRLTVL.

The genes are TRBV19 and TRBJ2-7, with 8 bases lining up with TRBD1. J lost 3 bases, V lost 4 bases, and 8 bases had no gene match. Germline values: CDR1 LNHDA, CDR2 SQIVND (reference sequence). The CDR3 is 15 residues long. The chain's CDR3 is CASSTDRAIVYEQYF. The DNA for the CDR3 is TGTGCCAGTAGTACGGACAGGGCCATCGTCTACGAGCAGTACTTC. Based on the CDR3 plus reference TRBV19 and TRBJ2-7, the full variable domain is DGGITQSPKYLFRKEGQNVTLSCEQNLNHDAMYWYRQDPGQGLRLIYYSQIVNDFQKGDIAEGYSVSREKKESFPLTVTSAQKNPTAFYLCASSTDRAIVYEQYFGPGTRLTVT.

The chain carries TRBV18 and TRBJ2-1, with D maybe TRBD1 (6 bases). Germline lookup yields CDR1 KGHSH and CDR2 LQKENI. With 3 bases removed from V and 9 bases from J, the gap between germline ends came to 12 bases. This CDR3 comprises 13 residues. The CDR3 bases are TGTGCCAGCTCACCTACCACAGGGACTGAGCAGTTCTTC. It translates to CASSPTTGTEQFF. Full variable domain (outside the CDR3, taken from reference TRBV18 and TRBJ2-1): NAGVMQNPRHLVRRRGQEARLRCSPMKGHSHVYWYRQLPEEGLKFMVYLQKENIIDESGMPKERFSAEFPKEGPSILRIQQVVRGDSAAYFCASSPTTGTEQFFGPGTRLTVL.

The chain has TRBV6-5 and TRBJ2-7; 9 bases are a match to TRBD2. This CDR3 is built from 14 residues. V trimming: 4 bases; J trimming: 6 bases; junction bases outside the gene matches: 7. Germline V gives CDR1 MNHEY, CDR2 SVGAGI. The CDR3 DNA is TGTGCCAGCAGTTCTTTAGCGGGAGTAGGCGAGCAGTACTTC. Protein product: CASSSLAGVGEQYF.